Below are 19 T cell receptor beta chains sequenced from a single sample in a study of beta chain features in type 1 diabetes. The whole isolated RNA underwent reverse transcription, so sequencing captured expressed TCRB transcripts. Some clones are missing from TCRdb's copy, which holds only in-frame ones; the method was immunoSEQ multiplex PCR. The sample comprises almost 350,000 clones, approximately 8% of which are singletons, and 0.44% rests with the top ten. The sample comprised central memory CD4+ T cells from blood. The origin of the receptors is a woman aged 18-30 years in good health.

This clone was picked up a small number of times. The genes are TRBV9 and TRBJ2-7, with 7 nucleotides matching TRBD2. This CDR3 is 15 amino acids long. Germline CDR1 reads SGDLS; CDR2 reads YYNGEE. V lost 4 bases, J lost 6 bases, and 13 bases stayed unmatched. Here the CDR3 reads CASSQDVRGSREQYF. CDR3 coding DNA: TGTGCCAGCAGCCAAGACGTCCGCGGGAGCCGCGAGCAGTACTTC.

This chain joins TRBV4-3 and TRBJ1-2; no firm D call. The CDR3 spans 14 residues. The V end lost 0 bases, the J end lost 5 bases, and 10 bases lay between the germline ends. CDR1 and CDR2 from the germline V gene are LGHNA and YSLEER. The CDR3 DNA reads as TGCGCCAGCAGCCAAGAACTTACTCTTTATGGCTACACCTTC. Residues: CASSQELTLYGYTF.

This clone showed up just a few times. This chain joins TRBV4-2 and TRBJ2-5, with a weak D call TRBD2 (6 bases). CDR1 LGHNA and CDR2 YNFKEQ come from the germline V gene. There are 13 residues in the CDR3. Trimming took off 5 bases at V and 5 bases at J, with 12 bases between the two ends. CDR3 sequence: CASSFVGGETQYF. For the CDR3, the DNA is TGTGCCAGCAGCTTTGTTGGGGGGGAGACCCAGTACTTC.

The V gene is TRBV28, the J gene TRBJ2-1; D is unclear. CDR3 length equals 11 residues. Germline lookup yields CDR1 MDHEN and CDR2 SYDVKM. V shed 10 bases and J shed 5 bases, with 9 bases lying between them. The CDR3 loop is CATNTHNEQFF. The CDR3 nucleotides are TGTGCCACTAATACCCACAATGAGCAGTTCTTC.

The chain combines TRBV29-1 with TRBJ2-1; 7 nucleotides align to TRBD2. Losses at the gene ends were 5 bases for V and 6 bases for J; bases not matched to a gene: 7. This CDR3 is built from 13 residues. Germline assignment: CDR1 SQVTM and CDR2 ANQGSEA. The CDR3 bases are TGCAGCGTTCCTCGGGGGGTAAGCAATGAGCAGTTCTTC. Translated: CSVPRGVSNEQFF.

Only a few counts were recorded for this clone. The chain uses TRBV5-1 and TRBJ2-1; either TRBD1 or TRBD2 may fit D (6 bases each). Trimming left V 2 bases short and J 9 bases short, with 12 bases between. The germline V gene encodes CDR1 SGHRS and CDR2 YFSETQ. The CDR3 covers 13 residues. CDR3 nucleotide sequence: TGCGCCAGCAGCTTTTGGGGGGCCGGTGAGCAGTTCTTC. Residues: CASSFWGAGEQFF.

This chain links TRBV11-2 with TRBJ2-5, with D perhaps matching TRBD2 (6 bases). Trimming pared 1 base from V and 11 bases from J, leaving 8 bases between. Germline CDR1 reads SGHAT; CDR2 reads FQNNGV. The CDR3 runs 11 residues. The CDR3 sequence: CASSLAGEQYF. As DNA, the CDR3 is TGTGCCAGCAGCTTAGCGGGGGAGCAGTACTTC.

The V and J genes are TRBV27 and TRBJ1-2, with 9 positions matching TRBD1. Per germline, CDR1 MNHEY and CDR2 SMNVEV (reference sequence). The trim removed 5 bases at V and 4 bases at J, leaving 5 bases unmatched. The CDR3 sequence is 14 residues long. The CDR3 DNA sequence: TGTGCCAGCAGTAGGGACAGGGCCCTCTATGGCTACACCTTC. This sequence encodes CASSRDRALYGYTF.

The CDR3 reads CASSSEDSPNEKLFF. The CDR3 region has the DNA TGTGCCAGCAGTTCTGAGGACAGTCCTAATGAAAAACTGTTTTTT. V usage is TRBV27 and J usage is TRBJ1-4; weak D call: TRBD1 (6 bases). Germline V CDR1 and CDR2: MNHEY, SMNVEV (reference sequence). The CDR3 runs to 15 residues. V dropped 4 bases and J dropped 3 bases, with 12 bases sitting between them.

CDR3: CASSLGGSGSLTDTQYF. CDR3 in DNA: TGTGCCAGCAGCTTAGGGGGGAGCGGGAGTCTCACAGATACGCAGTATTTT. The V and J genes are TRBV11-2 and TRBJ2-3, with 8 bases identical to TRBD2. This CDR3 is 17 amino acids long. Germline CDR1 SGHAT, CDR2 FQNNGV. V was clipped by 1 base and J by 2 bases; unmatched bases: 8.

The V gene is TRBV10-3, the J gene TRBJ2-1; 10 bases match TRBD2. Trimming at V came to 7 bases and at J to 10 bases, leaving 10 bases not matched to a gene. Germline V CDR1 and CDR2: ENHRY, SYGVKD. The CDR3 extends over 14 amino acids. The CDR3 nucleotides are TGTGCCATCAATCCCGGGACTAGCGTCCAGGAGCAGTTCTTC. Translation gives CAINPGTSVQEQFF.

The rearrangement joins TRBV9 to TRBJ2-1; D not resolved. CDR1 is SGDLS and CDR2 is YYNGEE in the germline V gene. CDR3 length equals 15 residues. V was clipped by 3 bases and J by 5 bases, with 15 bases between them. The CDR3 spells CASSATGSSDNEQFF. CDR3 in DNA: TGTGCCAGCAGCGCAACCGGGTCTAGTGACAATGAGCAGTTCTTC.

In its sample, this clone was seen a few times. The rearrangement uses TRBV29-1 and TRBJ1-1; 7 bases align to TRBD1. V lost 4 bases and J lost 2; bases outside the gene matches: 4. The CDR3 is 13 residues long. Germline values: CDR1 SQVTM, CDR2 ANQGSEA. CDR3 in amino acids: CSVVDRLNTEAFF. The CDR3 DNA reads as TGCAGCGTTGTGGACAGGCTTAACACTGAAGCTTTCTTT.

This clone was seen only a few times. The rearrangement joins TRBV29-1 to TRBJ1-1; D not resolved. Trimming removed 7 bases from V and 6 bases from J, with 12 bases in between. The CDR3 has 11 residues. The germline CDR1 and CDR2 sequences are SQVTM and ANQGSEA. CDR3 sequence: CSAGNYAEAFF. Written as DNA, the CDR3 is TGCAGCGCCGGAAATTACGCTGAAGCTTTCTTT.

This chain joins TRBV7-3 and TRBJ2-2; D is perhaps TRBD1 (6 bases). The CDR3 has 16 residues. With 4 bases removed from V and 3 bases from J, the gap between germline ends came to 15 bases. The germline V gene has CDR1 SGHTA and CDR2 FQGTGA. CDR3 protein: CASSSGRGRDTGELFF. The CDR3 DNA sequence: TGTGCCAGCAGCTCGGGCAGGGGTCGCGACACCGGGGAGCTGTTTTTT.

The rearrangement uses TRBV19 and TRBJ1-2; 8 bases map to TRBD1. Trimming cost V 5 bases and J 3 bases; bases outside gene matches: 5. The V gene's germline CDR1 is LNHDA and CDR2 SQIVND (reference sequence). The CDR3 extends over 14 amino acids. CDR3 DNA sequence: TGTGCCAGTAGTCGTGGACAGGGCGACTATGGCTACACCTTC. Its protein is CASSRGQGDYGYTF.

CDR3 DNA: TGTGCCACCAATCTAGCGGGAGGGCCTAGGCAGTTCTTC. Protein: CATNLAGGPRQFF. The rearrangement uses TRBV10-3 and TRBJ2-1; 12 nucleotides agree with TRBD2. Trimming cost V 10 bases and J 12 bases; bases outside gene matches: 10. In germline, CDR1 is ENHRY, CDR2 SYGVKD. The CDR3 consists of 13 residues.

V is TRBV18 and J is TRBJ1-2; tentatively, D is TRBD1 (6 bases). The CDR3 contains 16 residues. The germline CDR1 and CDR2 sequences are KGHSH and LQKENI. V shed 3 bases and J shed 2 bases, with 16 bases lying between them. The chain's CDR3 is CASSPYQGSTNYGYTF. CDR3 DNA: TGTGCCAGCTCACCTTATCAGGGGAGTACCAACTATGGCTACACCTTC.

This clone was counted a few times. The chain carries TRBV5-1 and TRBJ2-5, with 14 positions matching TRBD2. Germline assignment: CDR1 SGHRS and CDR2 YFSETQ. CDR3 length equals 17 residues. V shed 0 bases, J shed 4 bases, and the junction held 5 bases outside the gene matches. CDR3 loop: CASSLAPGLAGVETQYF. Here the CDR3 DNA reads TGCGCCAGCAGCTTGGCGCCGGGACTAGCGGGAGTAGAGACCCAGTACTTC. The whole variable domain, filled in from reference TRBV5-1 and TRBJ2-5, reads KAGVTQTPRYLIKTRGQQVTLSCSPISGHRSVSWYQQTPGQGLQFLFEYFSETQRNKGNFPGRFSGRQFSNSRSEMNVSTLELGDSALYLCASSLAPGLAGVETQYFGPGTRLLVL.